A single sample is the source of the 5 T cell receptor beta chains below, sequenced in a study of vaccination and CD4 T cells after COVID-19. Antigens for these TCRs are unknown. Sample treatment: roughly 11-day PBMC culture with coronavirus spike peptide pools or control peptides (ViraFEST assay). Once obtained from cultured CD4+ T cells, the DNA was sequenced using the Oncomine TCR Beta short-read assay. Using its own MiXCR run on the PCR reads, TCRdb lists one record per CDR3 protein. Of tens of thousands of distinct CDR3 sequences detected, about half appear once; the ten largest clones hold 5.5% to 7%. Sequencing was performed on CD4+ T cells from blood, cultured in vitro. All receptors derive from a human donor who had recovered from COVID-19.

This chain connects TRBV20-1 to TRBJ1-1; D unresolved. The CDR3 loop spans 17 amino acids. Germline-derived CDR1 and CDR2 are DFQATT and SNEGSKA (reference sequence). Trimming left V 0 bases short and J 3 bases short, with 20 bases between. CDR3 nucleotide sequence: TGCAGTGCTAGAGATCCCTCCCGAGGTATTCGCGACACTGAAGCTTTCTTT. Its protein product is CSARDPSRGIRDTEAFF.

The chain uses TRBV27 and TRBJ1-2, with 8 bases identical to TRBD1. The CDR3 is 15 amino acids. The germline V gene encodes CDR1 MNHEY and CDR2 SMNVEV (reference sequence). V lost 4 bases to trimming and J lost 1 base; unmatched junction nucleotides: 5. For the CDR3, the DNA is TGTGCCAGCAGTTCAGCGGGACAGGATAACTATGGCTACACCTTC. It is translated as CASSSAGQDNYGYTF.

Comments on this clonotype: Because the CDR3 is missing its conserved closing phenylalanine or tryptophan, this is likely a read error. V gene TRBV30 combines with J gene TRBJ2-5; 9 bases line up with TRBD2. V shed 0 bases and J 9 bases; nucleotides not matched to a gene: 11. This CDR3 spans 15 amino acids. Germline V lookup: CDR1 GTSNPN, CDR2 SVGIG (reference sequence). The CDR3 spells CAWSVIRSGSSAQYL. In DNA, the CDR3 is TGTGCCTGGAGTGTAATTCGTAGCGGGAGCTCAGCCCAGTACCTC.

This clonotype was counted a few times. In DNA, the CDR3 is TGTGCCAGCAGTTACTCTGGCAGACAAAACACTGAAGCTTTCTTT. Amino acids: CASSYSGRQNTEAFF. The V and J genes are TRBV6-5 and TRBJ1-1; no clear D. V lost 0 bases, J lost 2 bases, and 10 bases lay in between. There are 15 residues in the CDR3. Germline V gives CDR1 MNHEY, CDR2 SVGAGI.

The V call is TRBV11-3, the J call TRBJ2-5; TRBD2 matches at 8 bases. This CDR3 is 14 amino acids long. V was clipped by 0 bases and J by 7 bases; unmatched bases: 4. Germline V lookup: CDR1 SGHNT, CDR2 YENEEA. The CDR3: CASSLESGLGTQYF. The CDR3 region has the DNA TGTGCCAGCAGCTTAGAGTCGGGACTAGGGACCCAGTACTTC.